This T cell receptor (beta chain) is drawn from a study of blood T cells in healthy people across ages. Study-level findings and limits: Investigators viewed diversity estimates from one million T cells as underestimates, the study reported.

The CDR3 sequence is 14 residues long. Germline-derived CDR1 and CDR2 are LGHNA and YNFKEQ. Trimming took off 1 base at V and 6 bases at J, with 12 bases between the two ends. Note on this clonotype: The antigen is undetermined.

Through a sample-barcoded 5' primer and a J-beta primer mix, a second PCR was run for roughly 6 to 12 cycles. Tags on each cDNA molecule came from a template-switch adaptor with 12 random nucleotides. TCRdb passed the 5' RACE reads through MiXCR, listing each CDR3 protein once. The sample lists some 1.5 million distinct CDR3 sequences; 35% to 45% were seen once. This sequence originates from a woman in her late teens or twenties in good health. Material for sequencing was blood. This chain joins TRBV4-2 and TRBJ1-2, with D unclear. CDR3 sequence reads: CASSQAAGMDGYTF. The CDR3 bases are TGTGCCAGCAGCCAAGCCGCGGGGATGGATGGCTACACCTTC.